This entry features one T cell receptor (beta chain) sequence. The antigen is undetermined. From germline, CDR1 is MDHEN and CDR2 SYDVKM. V was trimmed by 5 bases and J by 4 bases, leaving 14 bases between them. The CDR3 is 14 amino acids. Constant-region priming of approximately 500 ng total RNA yielded TCR beta cDNA. Library construction for TCR beta comprised three nested multiplex PCR rounds performed with slightly modified ARM-PCR. PCR rounds one and two used TRBV1-TRBV30 forward primers with a C-beta reverse primer for 10 cycles each. Using its own MiXCR run on the multiplex PCR reads, TCRdb lists one record per CDR3 protein. The sample gives some 190,000 distinct CDR3 sequences, 85% of which show up once; 18% is in the top ten. The record originates from a study of tumor-infiltrating lymphocytes in primary liver carcinoma. Study results and limitations: Detection in all five tumor regions applied to only about 7-24% of top clones. Less overlap was seen in tumor-adjacent and tumor-blood pairs than in tumor region pairs.

Co-extracted RNA and DNA came from roughly 21-30 mg of unsorted bulk tissue. No treatment had been given to the patients, who were chronically infected with HBV. Researchers took samples from five separate regions of each tumor. The chain carries TRBV28 and TRBJ2-5; tentatively, D is TRBD1 (6 bases). Sequencing was done on a sample of tumor tissue from primary liver carcinoma. This TCR derives from a man aged 35-49 years with primary liver carcinoma and hepatitis B virus infection. This CDR3 is CASSPTGQGETQYF. The DNA for the CDR3 is TGTGCCAGCAGTCCCACAGGGCAGGGAGAGACCCAGTACTTC. The complete variable domain, with remaining parts taken from reference TRBV28 and TRBJ2-5, reads DVKVTQSSRYLVKRTGEKVFLECVQDMDHENMFWYRQDPGLGLRLIYFSYDVKMKEKGDIPEGYSVSREKKERFSLILESASTNQTSMYLCASSPTGQGETQYFGPGTRLLVL.